The 9 T cell receptor beta chains reported below all come from one sample, sequenced in a study of cytomegalovirus exposure and HLA in healthy donors. PCR employed 60 Vbeta and 13 Jbeta primers. Measured with immunoSEQ multiplex PCR; TCRdb has only the in-frame clones, and not every one. The table shows about 110,000 clones, with about three quarters occurring only once. The sequenced sample was PBMCs. The receptors originated from a woman aged 30 to 39 in good health and CMV-seronegative.

This sequence joins TRBV14 and TRBJ1-1, with D possibly being TRBD1 (5 bases). Trimming shortened V by 5 bases and J by 3 bases, and 10 bases separated the two germline ends. This CDR3 comprises 13 residues. CDR1 and CDR2 from the germline V gene are SGHDN and FVKESK. The CDR3 DNA is TGTGCCAGCAGCTCACAGGTGTACACTGAAGCTTTCTTT. The encoded protein is CASSSQVYTEAFF.

The chain has TRBV28 and TRBJ2-1; 10 bases agree with TRBD2. The ends lost 5 bases at V and 11 bases at J; junction bases unmatched: 12. The CDR3 sequence is 15 residues long. From germline, CDR1 is MDHEN and CDR2 SYDVKM. In DNA form, the CDR3 reads TGTGCCAGCAGTCCGGGGGGAGCGGGGGGGACCAAGCAGTTCTTC. Amino acid sequence: CASSPGGAGGTKQFF.

J is TRBJ2-7 and V is TRBV14; a possible D gene is TRBD1 (6 bases). The CDR3 is made up of 15 amino acids. CDR1 and CDR2 (germline): SGHDN, FVKESK. Trimming stripped 2 bases from V and 0 bases from J, with 11 bases between. As DNA, the CDR3 is TGTGCCAGCAGCCAAATTGGACAGAGCTCCTACGAGCAGTACTTC. This codes for CASSQIGQSSYEQYF.

As DNA, the CDR3 is TGCGCCAGCAGCCAAGTCGCGGGGGCGGCCTACGAGCAGTACTTC. Its protein product is CASSQVAGAAYEQYF. V is TRBV4-3 and J is TRBJ2-7, with D possibly being TRBD2 (7 bases). The germline V and J ends were trimmed by 1 base and 2 bases, with 12 bases remaining between them. CDR1 is LGHNA, CDR2 YSLEER, per germline. CDR3 length: 15 amino acids.

The chain has TRBV4-3 and TRBJ1-2; 8 bases map to TRBD1. This CDR3 has 13 residues. V shed 1 base, J shed 8 bases, and the junction held 3 bases outside the gene matches. Per germline, CDR1 LGHNA and CDR2 YSLEER. CDR3 coding DNA: TGCGCCAGCAGCCAAGGGACAGGGTACGGCTACACCTTC. This gives the protein CASSQGTGYGYTF.

DNA of the CDR3: TGTGCCAGCAGTTTAACTCCTTACAATGAGCAGTTCTTC. Residues: CASSLTPYNEQFF. The chain has TRBV27 and TRBJ2-1; D uncertain. This CDR3 region has 13 residues. The V end was cut by 2 bases, the J end by 4 bases, with 6 bases between. Germline values: CDR1 MNHEY, CDR2 SMNVEV (reference sequence).

The rearrangement joins TRBV30 to TRBJ1-1; D is possibly TRBD1 (5 bases). Germline V gene sequence: CDR1 GTSNPN, CDR2 SVGIG (reference sequence). Trimming removed 7 bases from V and 6 bases from J, with 15 bases in between. The CDR3 is made up of 12 amino acids. CDR3 protein: CASAGRLSEAFF. The DNA for the CDR3 is TGTGCCTCCGCGGGGCGCCTCTCTGAAGCTTTCTTT.

The chain combines TRBV28 with TRBJ2-7; tentative D call: TRBD2 (6 bases). This CDR3 spans 15 amino acids. Germline loops: CDR1 MDHEN, CDR2 SYDVKM. The V gene lost 5 bases and the J gene lost 5 bases, with 19 bases spanning the gap. The CDR3 bases are TGTGCCAGCAGTCCAATTAGCGGAGCCTCGAACGAGCAGTACTTC. It yields the protein CASSPISGASNEQYF.

The rearrangement joins TRBV7-3 to TRBJ2-1; TRBD2 agrees at 10 bases. Trimming took 2 bases from V and 0 from J; bases not matched to a gene: 10. Germline CDR1 SGHTA, CDR2 FQGTGA. The length of the CDR3 is 19 residues. In DNA, the CDR3 is TGTGCCAGCAGCTTACGACCCGGGACTAGCGATATCTCCTACAATGAGCAGTTCTTC. Protein sequence: CASSLRPGTSDISYNEQFF.